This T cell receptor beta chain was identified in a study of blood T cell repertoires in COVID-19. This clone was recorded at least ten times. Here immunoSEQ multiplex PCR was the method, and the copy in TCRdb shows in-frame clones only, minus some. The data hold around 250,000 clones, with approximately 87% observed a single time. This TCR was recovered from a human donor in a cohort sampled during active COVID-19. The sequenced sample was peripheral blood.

CDR3 sequence: CASSFGAGGLLNRGYTF. The CDR3 DNA sequence: TGTGCCAGCAGTTTTGGGGCAGGGGGCCTTTTAAACAGGGGCTACACCTTC. The chain is built from TRBV5-5 and TRBJ1-2; 8 bases agree with TRBD1. This CDR3 has 17 residues. CDR1 is SGHKS, CDR2 YYEKEE, per germline (reference sequence). The V and J ends lost 5 bases and 8 bases, in that order; junction bases with no gene match: 20.